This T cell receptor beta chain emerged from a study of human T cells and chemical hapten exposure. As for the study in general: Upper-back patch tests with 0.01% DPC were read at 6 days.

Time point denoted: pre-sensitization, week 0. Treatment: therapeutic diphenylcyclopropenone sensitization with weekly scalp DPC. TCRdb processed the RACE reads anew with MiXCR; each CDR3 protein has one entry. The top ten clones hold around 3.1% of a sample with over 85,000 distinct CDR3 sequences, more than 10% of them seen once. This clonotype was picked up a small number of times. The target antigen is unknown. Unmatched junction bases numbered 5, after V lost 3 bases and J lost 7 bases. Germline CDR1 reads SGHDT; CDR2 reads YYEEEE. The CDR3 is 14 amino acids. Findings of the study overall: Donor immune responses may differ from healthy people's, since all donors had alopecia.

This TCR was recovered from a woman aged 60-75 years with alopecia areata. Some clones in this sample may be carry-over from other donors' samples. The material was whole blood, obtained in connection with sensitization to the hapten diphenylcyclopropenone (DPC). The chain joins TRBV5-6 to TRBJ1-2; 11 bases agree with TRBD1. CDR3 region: CASSSDRGRVGYTF. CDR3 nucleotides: TGTGCCAGCAGCTCGGACAGGGGGCGTGTTGGCTACACCTTC.